This paragraph reports one TCR beta chain. PCR primers comprised 60 Vbeta and 13 Jbeta primers. Repertoires were generated with immunoSEQ multiplex PCR, while TCRdb's copy carries only in-frame clones and drops some. The table has around 180,000 clones, 80% to 85% seen once. The sample belongs to a study of cytomegalovirus exposure and HLA in healthy donors. Per the germline V gene, CDR1 is SNHLY and CDR2 is FYNNEI. The CDR3 spans 14 residues. Trimming left V 3 bases short and J 0 bases short, with 8 bases between. This receptor was obtained from a boy aged 5-17 years in good health and CMV-seronegative. Sequencing was done on a sample of PBMCs. This chain links TRBV2 with TRBJ2-5; TRBD2 might be the D (5 bases). CDR3 in DNA: TGTGCCAGCAGTGAGAGGAGGTACCAAGAGACCCAGTACTTC. Translating gives CASSERRYQETQYF.